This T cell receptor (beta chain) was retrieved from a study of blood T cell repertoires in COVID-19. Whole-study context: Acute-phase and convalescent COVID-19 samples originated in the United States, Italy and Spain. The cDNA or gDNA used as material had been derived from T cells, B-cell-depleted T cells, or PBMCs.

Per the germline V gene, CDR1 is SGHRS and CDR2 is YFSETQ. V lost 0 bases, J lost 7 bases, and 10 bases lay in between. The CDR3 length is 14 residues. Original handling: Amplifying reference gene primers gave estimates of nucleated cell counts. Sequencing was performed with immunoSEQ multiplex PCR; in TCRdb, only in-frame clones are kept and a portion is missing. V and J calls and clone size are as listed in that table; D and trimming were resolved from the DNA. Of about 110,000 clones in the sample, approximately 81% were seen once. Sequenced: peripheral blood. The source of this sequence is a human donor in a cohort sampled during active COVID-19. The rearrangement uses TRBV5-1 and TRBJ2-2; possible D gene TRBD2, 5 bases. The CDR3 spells CASSLGTEVGELFF. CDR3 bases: TGCGCCAGCAGCTTGGGCACGGAGGTCGGGGAGCTGTTTTTT.